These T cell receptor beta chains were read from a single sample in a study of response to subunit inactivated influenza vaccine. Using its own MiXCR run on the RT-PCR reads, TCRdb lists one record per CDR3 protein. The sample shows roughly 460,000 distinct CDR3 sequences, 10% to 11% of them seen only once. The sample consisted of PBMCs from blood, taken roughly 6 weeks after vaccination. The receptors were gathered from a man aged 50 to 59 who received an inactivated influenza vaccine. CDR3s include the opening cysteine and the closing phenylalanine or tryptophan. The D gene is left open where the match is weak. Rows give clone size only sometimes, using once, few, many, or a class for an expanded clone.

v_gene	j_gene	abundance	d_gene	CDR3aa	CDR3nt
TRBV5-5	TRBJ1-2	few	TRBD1	CASSFGGTGGILGYTF	TGTGCCAGCAGCTTTGGTGGGACAGGGGGTATTCTTGGCTACACCTTC
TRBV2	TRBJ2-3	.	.	CASSDWTTDTQYF	TGTGCCAGCAGTGACTGGACTACAGATACGCAGTATTTT
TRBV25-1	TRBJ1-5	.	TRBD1	CASSATGGTQPQHF	TGTGCCAGCAGCGCGACAGGGGGCACTCAGCCCCAGCATTTT
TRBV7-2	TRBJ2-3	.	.	CASSLDGPFDTQYF	TGTGCCAGCAGCCTGGACGGTCCCTTCGATACGCAGTATTTT
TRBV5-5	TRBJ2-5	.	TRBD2	CASSFSGSQETQYF	TGTGCCAGCAGCTTCAGCGGGAGCCAAGAGACCCAGTACTTC
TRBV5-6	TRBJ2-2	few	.	CASSFQGGNTGELFF	TGTGCCAGCAGCTTCCAGGGTGGTAACACCGGGGAGCTGTTTTTT
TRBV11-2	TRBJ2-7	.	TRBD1	CASSLGTGTGPGPLGEQYF	TGTGCCAGCAGCTTAGGAACCGGGACAGGCCCGGGCCCTCTTGGTGAGCAGTACTTC
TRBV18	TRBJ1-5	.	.	CASPPPSTGGQPQHF	TGTGCCAGCCCACCACCGTCTACAGGTGGTCAGCCCCAGCATTTT
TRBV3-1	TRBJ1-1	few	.	CASSQDQGSTEAFF	TGTGCCAGCAGCCAAGACCAGGGGAGTACTGAAGCTTTCTTT
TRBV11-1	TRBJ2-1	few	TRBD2	CASSPPRGGASSYNEQFF	TGTGCCAGCAGCCCCCCCCGGGGGGGGGCTTCCTCCTACAATGAGCAGTTCTTC
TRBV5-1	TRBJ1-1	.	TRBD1	CASSLADRTEAFF	TGCGCCAGCAGCTTGGCGGACAGGACTGAAGCTTTCTTT
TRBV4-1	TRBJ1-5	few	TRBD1	CASSHGVQGQPQHF	TGCGCCAGCAGCCATGGCGTACAGGGGCAGCCCCAGCATTTT
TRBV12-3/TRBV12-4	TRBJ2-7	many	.	CASSPAGTGSYEQYF	TGTGCCAGCAGTCCCGCCGGGACTGGCTCCTACGAGCAGTACTTC
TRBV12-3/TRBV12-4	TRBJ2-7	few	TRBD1	CASSLAPLPGGYEQYF	TGTGCCAGCAGTTTAGCACCCCTCCCAGGGGGCTACGAGCAGTACTTC
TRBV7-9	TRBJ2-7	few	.	CASSLAGTQRVYEQYF	TGTGCCAGCAGCTTAGCCGGGACTCAAAGGGTTTACGAGCAGTACTTC
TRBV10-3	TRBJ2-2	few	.	CAISGAASNTGELFF	TGTGCCATCAGTGGTGCGGCCTCGAACACCGGGGAGCTGTTTTTT
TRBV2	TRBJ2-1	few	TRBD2	CASSGPGLAGSREINEQFF	TGTGCCAGCAGCGGACCGGGACTAGCGGGGTCGAGAGAAATCAATGAGCAGTTCTTC
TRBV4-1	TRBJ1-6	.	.	CASSQRTENSPLHF	TGCGCCAGCAGCCAAAGGACAGAGAATTCACCCCTCCACTTT
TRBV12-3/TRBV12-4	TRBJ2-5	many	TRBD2	CASSPRGLAGGTQYF	TGTGCCAGCAGTCCCCGCGGACTAGCGGGGGGGACCCAGTACTTC
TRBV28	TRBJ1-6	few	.	CASSFGPGPGKSPLHF	TGTGCCAGCAGTTTCGGGCCGGGACCGGGGAAATCACCCCTCCACTTT
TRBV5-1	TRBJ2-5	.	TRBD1	CASSHGTGQETQYF	TGCGCCAGCAGCCACGGGACAGGACAAGAGACCCAGTACTTC
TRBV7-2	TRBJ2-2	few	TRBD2	CASSRRPSGDTGELFF	TGTGCCAGCAGCCGCCGTCCTAGCGGGGACACCGGGGAGCTGTTTTTT
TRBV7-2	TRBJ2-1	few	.	CASQSLAASYNEQFF	TGTGCCAGTCAATCTTTAGCGGCCTCCTACAATGAGCAGTTCTTC
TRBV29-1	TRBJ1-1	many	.	CSVNGPLNTEAFF	TGCAGCGTCAACGGACCGCTGAACACTGAAGCTTTCTTT
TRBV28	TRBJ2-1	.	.	CASSLSRGPWSYNEQFF	TGTGCCAGCAGCCTCAGCCGCGGCCCCTGGTCCTACAATGAGCAGTTCTTC
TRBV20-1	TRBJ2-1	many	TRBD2	CSARGRAYNEQFF	TGCAGTGCTCGCGGGAGGGCTTACAATGAGCAGTTCTTC
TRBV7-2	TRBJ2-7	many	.	CASSSYMGVEQYF	TGTGCCAGCAGCTCATACATGGGGGTCGAGCAGTACTTC
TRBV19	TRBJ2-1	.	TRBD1	CASSSRDRRVDEQFF	TGTGCCAGTAGTAGCCGGGACAGGCGGGTTGATGAGCAGTTCTTC
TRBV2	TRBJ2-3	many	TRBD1	CASSEVGTGAGDTQYF	TGTGCCAGCAGTGAAGTAGGGACAGGGGCTGGAGATACGCAGTATTTT
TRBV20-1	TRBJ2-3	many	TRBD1	CSARGDRDYTDTQYF	TGCAGTGCTCGCGGGGACAGGGATTACACAGATACGCAGTATTTT
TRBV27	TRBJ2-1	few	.	CASRLSDSSYNEQFF	TGTGCCAGCAGACTGAGCGATAGCTCCTACAATGAGCAGTTCTTC
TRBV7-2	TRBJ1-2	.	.	CASSLDGRSYYGYTF	TGTGCCAGCAGCTTAGACGGCAGATCCTATTATGGCTACACCTTC
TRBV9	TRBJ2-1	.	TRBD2	CASSASGVIVNEQFF	TGTGCCAGCAGTGCTAGCGGAGTCATAGTTAATGAGCAGTTCTTC
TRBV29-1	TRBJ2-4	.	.	CSVQGGANIQYF	TGCAGCGTTCAGGGGGGCGCAAACATTCAGTACTTC
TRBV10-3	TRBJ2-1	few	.	CAISESLTYEQFF	TGTGCCATCAGTGAGTCGTTAACGTACGAGCAGTTCTTC
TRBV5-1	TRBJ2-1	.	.	CASSLGKYNEQFF	TGCGCCAGCAGCTTGGGCAAGTACAATGAGCAGTTCTTC
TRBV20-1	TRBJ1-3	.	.	CSARGVSGNTIYF	TGCAGTGCTAGGGGGGTCTCTGGAAACACCATATATTTT
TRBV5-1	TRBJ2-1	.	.	CASSPAWGLRGDEQFF	TGCGCCAGCAGCCCCGCCTGGGGGCTAAGGGGAGATGAGCAGTTCTTC
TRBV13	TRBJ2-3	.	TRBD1	CASSSRQGGTDTQYF	TGTGCCAGCAGCTCCCGACAGGGCGGCACAGATACGCAGTATTTT
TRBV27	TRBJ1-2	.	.	CASSLLAGDGANYGYTF	TGTGCCAGCAGTTTGTTGGCAGGGGATGGGGCTAACTATGGCTACACCTTC
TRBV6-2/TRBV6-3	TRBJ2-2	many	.	CASSTAGELFF	TGTGCCAGCAGTACGGCCGGGGAGCTGTTTTTT
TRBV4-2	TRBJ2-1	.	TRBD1	CASSQDWDRGTSSSYNEQFF	TGTGCCAGCAGCCAAGACTGGGACAGGGGAACCTCCTCCTCCTACAATGAGCAGTTCTTC
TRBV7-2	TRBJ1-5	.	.	CASSLDLGGPQPQHF	TGTGCCAGCAGCTTAGATTTGGGGGGGCCTCAGCCCCAGCATTTT
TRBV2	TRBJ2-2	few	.	CASGDSHTTGELFF	TGTGCCAGCGGCGACTCACATACCACCGGGGAGCTGTTTTTT
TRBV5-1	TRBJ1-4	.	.	CASSRETVGIDEKLFF	TGCGCCAGCAGCCGAGAGACAGTCGGTATTGATGAAAAACTGTTTTTT
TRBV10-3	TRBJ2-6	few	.	CAISGSAGGPSGANVLTF	TGTGCCATCAGTGGTAGCGCTGGGGGACCCTCTGGGGCCAACGTCCTGACTTTC
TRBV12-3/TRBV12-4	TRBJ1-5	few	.	CASSLALGGNQPQHF	TGTGCCAGCAGTTTAGCGCTCGGGGGCAATCAGCCCCAGCATTTT
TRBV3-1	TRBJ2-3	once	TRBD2	CASSQGTSPRHADTQYF	TGTGCCAGCAGCCAAGGGACTAGCCCCCGGCACGCAGATACGCAGTATTTT
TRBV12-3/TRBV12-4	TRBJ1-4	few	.	CASSHTGPNEKLFF	TGTGCCAGCAGTCACACGGGGCCGAATGAAAAACTGTTTTTT
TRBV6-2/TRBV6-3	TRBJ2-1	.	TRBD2	CASSYSTPREDVYNEQFF	TGTGCCAGCAGTTACTCGACCCCGCGGGAGGACGTCTACAATGAGCAGTTCTTC
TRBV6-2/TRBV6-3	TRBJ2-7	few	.	CASRRSGVSYEQYF	TGTGCCAGCAGACGATCGGGGGTCTCCTACGAGCAGTACTTC
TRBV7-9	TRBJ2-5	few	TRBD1	CATGTGGVETQYF	TGTGCCACCGGGACAGGGGGCGTGGAGACCCAGTACTTC
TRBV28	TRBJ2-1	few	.	CASSYTPLYNEQFF	TGTGCCAGCAGTTACACCCCCTTGTACAATGAGCAGTTCTTC
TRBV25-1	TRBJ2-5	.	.	CASRPWDIQETQYF	TGTGCCAGCAGGCCGTGGGACATCCAAGAGACCCAGTACTTC
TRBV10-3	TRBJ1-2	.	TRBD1	CAISEGRGRDGYTF	TGTGCCATCAGTGAGGGCAGGGGGCGAGATGGCTACACCTTC